The 18 T cell receptor beta chains below all came from one sample that was sequenced in a study of blood T cell repertoires in COVID-19. Some clones are missing from TCRdb's copy, which holds only in-frame ones; the method was immunoSEQ multiplex PCR. The profile shows 140,000 to 150,000 clones, about 89% of them singletons. Sequencing used peripheral blood. These receptors all come from a man at least 80 years old with acute or convalescent COVID-19.

J is TRBJ2-5 and V is TRBV28; the match to TRBD2 covers 11 bases. Germline-derived CDR1 and CDR2 are MDHEN and SYDVKM. Germline trimming cut 7 bases from V and 1 base from J; bases unmatched to any gene: 5. This CDR3 is built from 15 residues. CDR3 sequence: CASTSSGGPQETQYF. The CDR3 DNA reads as TGTGCCAGCACCTCTAGCGGGGGGCCCCAAGAGACCCAGTACTTC. Looking up the rest from reference TRBV28 and TRBJ2-5 gives the full variable domain: DVKVTQSSRYLVKRTGEKVFLECVQDMDHENMFWYRQDPGLGLRLIYFSYDVKMKEKGDIPEGYSVSREKKERFSLILESASTNQTSMYLCASTSSGGPQETQYFGPGTRLLVL.

The J gene is TRBJ2-7, the V gene TRBV29-1; D gene unclear. Per the germline V gene, CDR1 is SQVTM and CDR2 is ANQGSEA. V lost 5 bases, J lost 4 bases, and 9 bases lay in between. The length of the CDR3 is 11 residues. The CDR3 DNA follows: TGCAGCGTTCGGAGTAATTACGAGCAGTACTTC. Encoded protein: CSVRSNYEQYF.

The chain couples TRBV7-8 to TRBJ2-7; 8 bases match TRBD2. The junction had 4 bases not matched to a gene; V was cut back by 3 bases and J by 0 bases. Germline V gene lookup returns CDR1 SGHVS and CDR2 FQNEAQ. This CDR3 has 15 amino acids. CDR3 region: CASSLPSGFSYEQYF. DNA of the CDR3: TGTGCCAGCAGCTTGCCTAGCGGGTTCTCCTACGAGCAGTACTTC. Supplemented by reference TRBV7-8 and TRBJ2-7, the full variable domain reads GAGVSQSPRYKVAKRGQDVALRCDPISGHVSLFWYQQALGQGPEFLTYFQNEAQLDKSGLPSDRFFAERPEGSVSTLKIQRTQQEDSAVYLCASSLPSGFSYEQYFGPGTRLTVT.

The chain couples TRBV5-8 to TRBJ2-3, with 10 bases matching TRBD2. This CDR3 region has 17 residues. The ends lost 0 bases at V and 3 bases at J; junction bases unmatched: 7. CDR1 is SGHTS and CDR2 is YDEGEE in the germline V gene. Here the CDR3 DNA reads TGTGCCAGCAGCTTGGCGGGGTCTAGCGGGAGAACAGATACGCAGTATTTT. This gives the protein CASSLAGSSGRTDTQYF.

The CDR3 DNA follows: TGTGCCAGCATAGAAGGGGCCGGGGAGCTGTTTTTT. This codes for CASIEGAGELFF. This chain uses TRBV12-3 or TRBV12-4 with TRBJ2-2; D may be TRBD1 (5 bases). The CDR3 totals 12 residues. Deletions cut 7 bases from V and 6 bases from J, with 9 bases between.

The chain combines TRBV11-2 with TRBJ2-3; perhaps TRBD1 as D (6 bases). Between the trimmed V and J ends, which lost 1 base and 1 base, there was a span of 15 bases. Germline V gene lookup returns CDR1 SGHAT and CDR2 FQNNGV. This CDR3 region has 17 residues. The CDR3 sequence: CASSLGSGDPRTDTQYF. The CDR3 DNA reads TGTGCCAGCAGCTTAGGGTCAGGGGACCCACGCACAGATACGCAGTATTTT. The whole variable domain, filled in from reference TRBV11-2 and TRBJ2-3, reads EAGVAQSPRYKIIEKRQSVAFWCNPISGHATLYWYQQILGQGPKLLIQFQNNGVVDDSQLPKDRFSAERLKGVDSTLKIQPAKLEDSAVYLCASSLGSGDPRTDTQYFGPGTRLTVL.

The V and J genes are TRBV27 and TRBJ2-5, with D perhaps matching TRBD2 (5 bases). The germline gives CDR1 MNHEY, CDR2 SMNVEV (reference sequence). V was shortened by 9 bases and J by 5 bases, with 16 bases between the two germline ends. The CDR3 sequence is 13 residues long. The CDR3 loop is CASSSPRRETQYF. CDR3 nucleotide sequence: TGTGCCAGTTCCTCCCCCAGGAGGGAGACCCAGTACTTC.

V and J are TRBV3-1 (or the pseudogene TRBV3-2) and TRBJ2-1, with TRBD2 matching 7 bases. Germline CDR1 is LGHDT and CDR2 is YNNKEL (reference sequence). The CDR3 is 17 amino acids. Trimming at V came to 2 bases and at J to 0 bases, leaving 7 bases not matched to a gene. CDR3 in amino acids: CASSQRAGVSSYNEQFF. The CDR3 bases are TGTGCCAGCAGCCAAAGGGCGGGAGTGAGCTCCTACAATGAGCAGTTCTTC.

V usage is TRBV4-1 and J usage is TRBJ1-5, with unresolved D. Looked up from germline, CDR1 is MGHRA and CDR2 is YSYEKL. V was shortened by 1 base and J by 5 bases, with 6 bases between the two germline ends. This CDR3 is 13 amino acids long. CDR3 region: CASSQVPHQPQHF. CDR3 DNA sequence: TGCGCCAGCAGCCAAGTTCCTCATCAGCCCCAGCATTTT.

The chain carries TRBV10-2 and TRBJ1-1; D remains ambiguous. The CDR3 covers 12 residues. V lost 4 bases and J 5 bases, leaving 8 bases between the germline ends. CDR1 and CDR2 (germline): WSHSY, SAAADI. The CDR3 DNA is TGCGCCAGCAGTGCCCGGGAGACTGAAGCTTTCTTT. This sequence encodes CASSARETEAFF.

The rearrangement links TRBV19 to TRBJ2-5; TRBD2 might be the D (7 bases). V was trimmed by 7 bases and J by 4 bases, leaving 16 bases between them. CDR1 and CDR2 from the germline V gene are LNHDA and SQIVND (reference sequence). The CDR3 length is 14 residues. The CDR3 region has the DNA TGTGCCAGTACGGTGGGGGCTAGCGGAGAGACCCAGTACTTC. Its translation is CASTVGASGETQYF.

The chain links TRBV10-1 to TRBJ2-2; no reliable D call. The CDR3 contains 16 residues. V lost 2 bases and J 1 base, leaving 11 bases between the germline ends. In germline, CDR1 is WNHNN, CDR2 SYGVQD (reference sequence). This CDR3 is CASSETYTGNTGELFF. CDR3 coding DNA: TGCGCCAGCAGTGAGACATATACGGGGAACACCGGGGAGCTGTTTTTT.

This clone appeared a single time. The V call is TRBV3-1 (or the pseudogene TRBV3-2), the J call TRBJ1-6; possible D gene TRBD1, 5 bases. The ends were cut back, 1 base at V and 5 bases at J, with 18 bases in the middle. The germline V gene encodes CDR1 LGHDT and CDR2 YNNKEL (reference sequence). The CDR3 runs 18 residues. This chain's CDR3 is CASSQAASGWGNNSPLHF. In DNA, the CDR3 is TGTGCCAGCAGCCAAGCGGCCTCCGGATGGGGCAATAATTCACCCCTCCACTTT.

The rearrangement uses TRBV11-2 and TRBJ1-4; 7 nucleotides match TRBD1. Looked up from germline, CDR1 is SGHAT and CDR2 is FQNNGV. V lost 5 bases to trimming and J lost 7 bases; unmatched junction nucleotides: 10. The CDR3 length is 15 residues. The CDR3 sequence is CASSAPGTASEKLFF. The CDR3 DNA reads as TGTGCCAGCAGCGCACCCGGGACAGCTAGTGAAAAACTGTTTTTT.

The chain has TRBV6-5 and TRBJ1-1, with a tentative D call TRBD1 (6 bases). V lost 4 bases and J lost 1, with 10 bases in between. Germline loops: CDR1 MNHEY, CDR2 SVGAGI. The CDR3 runs 14 residues. CDR3 DNA: TGTGCCAGCAGTTCCGGGACACCGAACACTGAAGCTTTCTTT. This gives the protein CASSSGTPNTEAFF.

This clone turned up a few times. The chain has TRBV5-8 and TRBJ1-2; D unclear. This CDR3 region has 14 residues. Deletions cut 0 bases from V and 8 bases from J, with 14 bases between. Germline V gene data show CDR1 as SGHTS and CDR2 as YDEGEE. CDR3 residues: CASSLGSQPGGYTF. CDR3 bases: TGTGCCAGCAGCTTGGGGTCTCAGCCAGGAGGCTACACCTTC.

The V call is TRBV19, the J call TRBJ1-6; D is uncertain. CDR1 is LNHDA, CDR2 SQIVND, per germline (reference sequence). Trimming removed 2 bases at V and 9 bases at J, with 11 bases between. The CDR3 sequence is 14 residues long. This chain's CDR3 is CASSISEKRSPLHF. In DNA form, the CDR3 reads TGTGCCAGTAGTATATCCGAGAAGCGTTCACCCCTCCACTTT.

V gene TRBV28 combines with J gene TRBJ2-7; D possibly corresponds to TRBD2 (6 bases). CDR3 length: 14 amino acids. The V and J ends lost 2 bases and 3 bases respectively, with 11 bases between them. The germline V gene encodes CDR1 MDHEN and CDR2 SYDVKM. The CDR3 coding sequence is TGTGCCAGCAGTTTACTAGCGCTAGACTACGAGCAGTACTTC. Translating gives CASSLLALDYEQYF.